The subject of this entry is one TCR beta chain. This specimen comes from a study of cytomegalovirus exposure and HLA in healthy donors. 60 Vbeta and 13 Jbeta primers were used in PCR. The table came from immunoSEQ multiplex PCR; TCRdb's copy has only in-frame clones and leaves some out. Seen here are just over 200,000 clones, 80% to 85% observed once, and the top ten hold approximately 2.5%. The CDR3 contains 17 residues. Germline V gene data show CDR1 as SGHDT and CDR2 as YYEEEE. V was clipped by 4 bases and J by 7 bases, with 21 bases between them. Sequencing was done on a sample of PBMCs. This sequence was found in a woman between 35 and 50 years old in good health and CMV-seronegative. The chain carries TRBV5-6 and TRBJ1-6; D might be TRBD1 (6 bases). The CDR3: CASSEYYGGQRNSPLHF. CDR3 nucleotide sequence: TGTGCCAGCAGCGAATATTATGGTGGACAGAGAAATTCACCCCTCCACTTT. Variable domain in full (rest from reference TRBV5-6 and TRBJ1-6): DAGVTQSPTHLIKTRGQQVTLRCSPKSGHDTVSWYQQALGQGPQFIFQYYEEEERQRGNFPDRFSGHQFPNYSSELNVNALLLGDSALYLCASSEYYGGQRNSPLHFGNGTRLTVT.